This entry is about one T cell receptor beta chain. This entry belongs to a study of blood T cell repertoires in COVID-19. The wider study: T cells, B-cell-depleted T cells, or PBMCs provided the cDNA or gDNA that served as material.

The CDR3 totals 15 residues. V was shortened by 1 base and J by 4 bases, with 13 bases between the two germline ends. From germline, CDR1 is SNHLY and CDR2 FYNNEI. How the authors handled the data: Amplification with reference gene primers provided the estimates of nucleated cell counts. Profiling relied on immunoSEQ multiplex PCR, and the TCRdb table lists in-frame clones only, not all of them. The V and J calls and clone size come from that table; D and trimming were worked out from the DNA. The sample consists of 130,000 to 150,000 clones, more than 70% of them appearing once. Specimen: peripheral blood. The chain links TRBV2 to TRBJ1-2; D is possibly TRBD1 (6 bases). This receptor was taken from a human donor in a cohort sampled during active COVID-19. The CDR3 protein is CASSEGQADSYGYTF. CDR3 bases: TGTGCCAGCAGTGAAGGCCAGGCGGACAGCTATGGCTACACCTTC.